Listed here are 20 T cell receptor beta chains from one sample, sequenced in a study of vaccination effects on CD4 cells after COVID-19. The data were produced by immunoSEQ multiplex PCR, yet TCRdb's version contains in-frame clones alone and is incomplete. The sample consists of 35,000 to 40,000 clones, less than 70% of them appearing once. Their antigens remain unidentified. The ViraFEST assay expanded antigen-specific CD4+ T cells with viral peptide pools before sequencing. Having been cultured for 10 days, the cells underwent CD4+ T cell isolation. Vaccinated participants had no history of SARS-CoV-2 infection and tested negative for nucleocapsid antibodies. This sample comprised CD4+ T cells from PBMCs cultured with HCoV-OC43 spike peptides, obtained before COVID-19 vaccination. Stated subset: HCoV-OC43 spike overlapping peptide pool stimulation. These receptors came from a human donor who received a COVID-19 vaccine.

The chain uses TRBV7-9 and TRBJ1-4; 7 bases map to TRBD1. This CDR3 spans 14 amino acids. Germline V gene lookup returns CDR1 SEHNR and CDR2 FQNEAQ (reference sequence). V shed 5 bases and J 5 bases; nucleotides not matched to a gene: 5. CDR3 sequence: CASSLDRANEKLFF. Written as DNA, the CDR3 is TGTGCCAGCAGCCTCGACAGGGCAAATGAAAAACTGTTTTTT.

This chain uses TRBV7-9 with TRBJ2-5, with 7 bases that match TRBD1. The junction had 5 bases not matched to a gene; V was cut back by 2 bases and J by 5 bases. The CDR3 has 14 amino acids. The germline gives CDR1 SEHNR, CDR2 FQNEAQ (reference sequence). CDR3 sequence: CASSLRQGGETQYF. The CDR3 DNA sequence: TGTGCCAGCAGCTTAAGACAGGGTGGGGAGACCCAGTACTTC.

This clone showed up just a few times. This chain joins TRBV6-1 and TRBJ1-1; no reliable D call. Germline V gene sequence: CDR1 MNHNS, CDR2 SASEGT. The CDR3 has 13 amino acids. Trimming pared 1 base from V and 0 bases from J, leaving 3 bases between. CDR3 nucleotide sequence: TGTGCCAGCAGTGAAGGGGTGAACACTGAAGCTTTCTTT. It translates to CASSEGVNTEAFF.

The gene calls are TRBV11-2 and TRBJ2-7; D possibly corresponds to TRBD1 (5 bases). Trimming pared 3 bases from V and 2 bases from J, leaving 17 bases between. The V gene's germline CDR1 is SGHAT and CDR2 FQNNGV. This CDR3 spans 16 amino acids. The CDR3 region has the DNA TGTGCCAGCAGCTTGAAGTCGGACACACTAACCTACGAGCAGTACTTC. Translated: CASSLKSDTLTYEQYF.

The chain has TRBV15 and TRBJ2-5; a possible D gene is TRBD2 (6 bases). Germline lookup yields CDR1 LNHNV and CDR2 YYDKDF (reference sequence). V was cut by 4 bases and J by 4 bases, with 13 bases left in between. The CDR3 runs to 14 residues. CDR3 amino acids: CATSTGLFRETQYF. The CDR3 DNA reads TGTGCCACCAGCACAGGACTATTCCGAGAGACCCAGTACTTC.

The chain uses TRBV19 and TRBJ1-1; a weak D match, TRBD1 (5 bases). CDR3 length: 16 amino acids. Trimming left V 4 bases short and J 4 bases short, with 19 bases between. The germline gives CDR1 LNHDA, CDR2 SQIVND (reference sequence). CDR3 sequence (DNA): TGTGCCAGTAGTAGGGAGCCAGGGCGTGGGAGCACTGAAGCTTTCTTT. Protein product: CASSREPGRGSTEAFF.

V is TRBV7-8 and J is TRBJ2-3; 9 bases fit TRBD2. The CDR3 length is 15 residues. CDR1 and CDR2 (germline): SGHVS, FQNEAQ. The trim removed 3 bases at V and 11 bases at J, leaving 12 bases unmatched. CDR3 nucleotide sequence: TGTGCCAGCAGCTTTTCGCGGGGGGGCCTATGGGGGCAGTATTTT. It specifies CASSFSRGGLWGQYF. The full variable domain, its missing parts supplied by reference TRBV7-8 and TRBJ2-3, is GAGVSQSPRYKVAKRGQDVALRCDPISGHVSLFWYQQALGQGPEFLTYFQNEAQLDKSGLPSDRFFAERPEGSVSTLKIQRTQQEDSAVYLCASSFSRGGLWGQYFGPGTRLTVL.

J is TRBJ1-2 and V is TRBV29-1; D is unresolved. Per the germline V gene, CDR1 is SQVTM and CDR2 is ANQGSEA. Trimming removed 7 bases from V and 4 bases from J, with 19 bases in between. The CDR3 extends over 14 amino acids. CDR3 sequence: CSAETDRRGYGYTF. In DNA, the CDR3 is TGCAGCGCGGAAACGGACCGGCGGGGCTATGGCTACACCTTC.

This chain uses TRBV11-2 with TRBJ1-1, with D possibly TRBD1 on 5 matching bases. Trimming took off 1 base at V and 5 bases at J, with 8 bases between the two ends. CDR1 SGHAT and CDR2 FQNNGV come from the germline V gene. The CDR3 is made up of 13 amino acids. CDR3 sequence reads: CASSLGRQTEAFF. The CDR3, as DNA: TGTGCCAGCAGCTTAGGAAGACAGACTGAAGCTTTCTTT.

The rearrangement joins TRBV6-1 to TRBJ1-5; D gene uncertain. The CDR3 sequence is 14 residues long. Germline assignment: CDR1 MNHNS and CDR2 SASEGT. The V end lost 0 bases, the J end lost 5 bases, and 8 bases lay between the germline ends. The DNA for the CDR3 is TGTGCCAGCAGTGAAGCTAATAGGGATCAGCCCCAGCATTTT. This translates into CASSEANRDQPQHF.

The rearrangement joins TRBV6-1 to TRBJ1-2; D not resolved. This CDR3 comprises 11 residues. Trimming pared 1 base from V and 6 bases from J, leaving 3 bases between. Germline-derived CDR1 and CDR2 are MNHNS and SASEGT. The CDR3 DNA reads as TGTGCCAGCAGTGAAGAGGATGGCTACACCTTC. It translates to CASSEEDGYTF.

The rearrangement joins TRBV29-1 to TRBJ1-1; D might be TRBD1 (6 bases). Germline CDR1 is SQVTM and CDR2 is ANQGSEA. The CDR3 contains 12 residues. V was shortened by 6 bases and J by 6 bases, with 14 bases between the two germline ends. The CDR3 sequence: CSVTRGPPEAFF. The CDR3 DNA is TGCAGCGTAACCAGGGGTCCCCCTGAAGCTTTCTTT. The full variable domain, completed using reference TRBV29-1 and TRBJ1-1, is SAVISQKPSRDICQRGTSLTIQCQVDSQVTMMFWYRQQPGQSLTLIATANQGSEATYESGFVIDKFPISRPNLTFSTLTVSNMSPEDSSIYLCSVTRGPPEAFFGQGTRLTVV.

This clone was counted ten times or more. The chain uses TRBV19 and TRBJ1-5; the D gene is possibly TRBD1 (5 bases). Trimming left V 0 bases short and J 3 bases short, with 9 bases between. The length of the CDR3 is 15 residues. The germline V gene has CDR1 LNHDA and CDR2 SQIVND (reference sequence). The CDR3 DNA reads TGTGCCAGTAGTATAGATCAGACAGTCAATCAGCCCCAGCATTTT. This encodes CASSIDQTVNQPQHF. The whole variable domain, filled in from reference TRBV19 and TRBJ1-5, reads DGGITQSPKYLFRKEGQNVTLSCEQNLNHDAMYWYRQDPGQGLRLIYYSQIVNDFQKGDIAEGYSVSREKKESFPLTVTSAQKNPTAFYLCASSIDQTVNQPQHFGDGTRLSIL.

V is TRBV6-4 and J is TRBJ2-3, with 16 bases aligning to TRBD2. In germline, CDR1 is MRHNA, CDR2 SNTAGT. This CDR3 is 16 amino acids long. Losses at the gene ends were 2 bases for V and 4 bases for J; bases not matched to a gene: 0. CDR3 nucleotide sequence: TGTGCCAGCAGTGACGGGACTAGCGGGGGGGCAGATACGCAGTATTTT. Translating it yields CASSDGTSGGADTQYF.

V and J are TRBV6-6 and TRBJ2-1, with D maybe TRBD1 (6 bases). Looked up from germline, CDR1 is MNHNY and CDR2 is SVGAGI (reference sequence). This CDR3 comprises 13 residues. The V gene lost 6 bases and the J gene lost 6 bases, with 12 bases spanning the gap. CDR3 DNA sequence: TGTGCCAGCAGAGACAGGTTCCCCAATGAGCAGTTCTTC. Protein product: CASRDRFPNEQFF.

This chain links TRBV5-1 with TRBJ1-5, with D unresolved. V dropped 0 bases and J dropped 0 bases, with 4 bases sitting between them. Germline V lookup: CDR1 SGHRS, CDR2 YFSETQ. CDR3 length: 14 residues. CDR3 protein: CASSLAGSNQPQHF. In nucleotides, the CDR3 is TGCGCCAGCAGCTTGGCCGGTAGCAATCAGCCCCAGCATTTT.

The CDR3 loop reads CASSNLPGLAGKNEQFF. The DNA for the CDR3 is TGTGCCAGCAGCAACTTACCGGGACTAGCGGGGAAAAATGAGCAGTTCTTC. The chain is built from TRBV7-7 and TRBJ2-1; 13 positions agree with TRBD2. Germline V gene lookup returns CDR1 SSHAT and CDR2 FNYEAQ (reference sequence). V shed 5 bases and J 7 bases; nucleotides not matched to a gene: 11. This CDR3 comprises 17 residues.

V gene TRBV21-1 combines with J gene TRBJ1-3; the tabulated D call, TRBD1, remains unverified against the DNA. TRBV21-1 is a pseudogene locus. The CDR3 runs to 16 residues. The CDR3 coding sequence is TGTGCCAGCAGCAAATCGGCAGGGAACTCTGGAAACACCATATATTTT. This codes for CASSKSAGNSGNTIYF.

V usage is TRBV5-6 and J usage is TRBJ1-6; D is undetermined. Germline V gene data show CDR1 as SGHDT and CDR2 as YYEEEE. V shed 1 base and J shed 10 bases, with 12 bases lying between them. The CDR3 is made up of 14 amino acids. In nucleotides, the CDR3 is TGTGCCAGCAGCTTGTACGCGGGTTTCTCACCCCTCCACTTT. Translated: CASSLYAGFSPLHF.

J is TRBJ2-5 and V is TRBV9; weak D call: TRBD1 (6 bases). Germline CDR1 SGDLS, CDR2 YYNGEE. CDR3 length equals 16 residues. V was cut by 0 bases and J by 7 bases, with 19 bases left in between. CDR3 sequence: CASSVAPSGAPGTQYF. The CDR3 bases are TGTGCCAGCAGCGTAGCTCCCTCAGGGGCTCCCGGGACCCAGTACTTC.